This T cell receptor beta chain is drawn from a study of PD-1 blockade in mismatch repair-deficient tumors. Libraries were prepared by immunoSEQ multiplex PCR; TCRdb keeps only in-frame clonotypes and omits some of them. Here the sample spans about 68,000 clones, around four fifths being singletons. Study-level findings and limits: Tumor-resident clones, often absent from pretreatment blood, expanded after pembrolizumab and then contracted.

With regard to this clone: Its matching antigen is unknown.

V was shortened by 3 bases and J by 5 bases, with 20 bases between the two germline ends. CDR3 length equals 16 residues. Germline V gene data show CDR1 as SGDLS and CDR2 as YYNGEE. This specimen was peripheral blood, taken 2 weeks after starting pembrolizumab. J is TRBJ1-2 and V is TRBV9; D is possibly TRBD1 (5 bases). The sequence was collected from an adult with mismatch repair-deficient cancer. The CDR3 sequence is CASSAVGRDRSYGYTF. For the CDR3, the DNA is TGTGCCAGCAGCGCTGTTGGACGGGACCGAAGTTATGGCTACACCTTC.